Below, 17 T cell receptor beta chains from the same sample are listed, as sequenced in a study of cytomegalovirus exposure and HLA in healthy donors. The PCR used 60 Vbeta and 13 Jbeta primers. Method: immunoSEQ multiplex PCR; TCRdb's copy keeps in-frame clones and lacks some. The data show approximately 140,000 clones, around 79% seen once. Sequencing was performed on PBMCs. These receptors were collected from a woman in her thirties or forties in good health and CMV-seropositive.

The chain is built from TRBV6-1 and TRBJ1-3; D is possibly TRBD1 (5 bases). Germline V lookup: CDR1 MNHNS, CDR2 SASEGT. Trimming left V 2 bases short and J 0 bases short, with 11 bases between. The length of the CDR3 is 16 residues. The CDR3 here is CASSEMVGGSGNTIYF. As DNA, the CDR3 is TGTGCCAGCAGTGAAATGGTGGGGGGCTCTGGAAACACCATATATTTT.

The chain recombines TRBV4-1 with TRBJ2-7, with a tentative D call TRBD2 (5 bases). CDR3 length: 15 residues. Trimming removed 4 bases from V and 4 bases from J, with 17 bases in between. Germline V CDR1 and CDR2: MGHRA, YSYEKL. CDR3 sequence reads: CASSLTPGTAYEQYF. As DNA, the CDR3 is TGCGCCAGCAGCCTAACGCCGGGAACCGCTTACGAGCAGTACTTC.

As to this clone: Mismatch with germline at one junction end may stem from a read error. The chain employs TRBV7-9 and TRBJ2-7; TRBD1 matches 8 bases. This CDR3 contains 12 residues. Germline CDR1 and CDR2: SEHNR and FQNEAQ (reference sequence). The CDR3 reads CSSSRTGLEQYF. DNA for the CDR3: TGTTCCAGCAGCCGGACAGGGCTCGAGCAGTACTTC.

Concerning this clone: An end of the junction does not agree with germline; a read error may underlie this. The chain employs TRBV7-9 and TRBJ2-7; 7 bases agree with TRBD2. The CDR3 is made up of 12 amino acids. CDR1 is SEHNR and CDR2 is FQNEAQ in the germline V gene (reference sequence). Written as DNA, the CDR3 is TGTTCCAGCAGCTTTGGGGGGGACGAGCAGTACTTC. Translating it yields CSSSFGGDEQYF.

V is TRBV30 and J is TRBJ2-7, with 9 bases that match TRBD2. The length of the CDR3 is 14 residues. Germline CDR1 and CDR2: GTSNPN and SVGIG (reference sequence). The V segment lost 2 bases and the J segment 6 bases; nucleotides outside the gene matches: 8. The CDR3 spells CAWSSSGTFGEQYF. DNA for the CDR3: TGTGCCTGGAGTTCTAGCGGGACCTTTGGCGAGCAGTACTTC.

The chain employs TRBV9 and TRBJ2-3; 10 bases are shared with TRBD1. The CDR3 totals 17 residues. With 2 bases clipped from V and 6 bases from J, the junction kept 12 bases outside the gene matches. Germline loops: CDR1 SGDLS, CDR2 YYNGEE. The CDR3 region is CASSVEGTGARSDTQYF. The CDR3, as DNA: TGTGCCAGCAGCGTGGAAGGGACAGGGGCAAGGTCGGATACGCAGTATTTT.

CDR3 coding DNA: TGTGCCAGCAGTTACGCGGGACTAGTCGACAATGAGCAGTTCTTC. Translated: CASSYAGLVDNEQFF. The genes are TRBV6-5 and TRBJ2-1; TRBD2 aligns across 8 bases. This CDR3 region has 15 residues. Germline loops: CDR1 MNHEY, CDR2 SVGAGI. V dropped 2 bases and J dropped 5; count of bases not matched to a gene: 5.

V gene TRBV4-2 combines with J gene TRBJ1-4; D gene unclear. The CDR3 extends over 16 amino acids. CDR1 LGHNA and CDR2 YNFKEQ come from the germline V gene. V gave up 0 bases and J gave up 6 bases, with 14 bases separating them. CDR3 protein: CASSQDMPVSYEKLFF. The CDR3 DNA follows: TGTGCCAGCAGCCAAGATATGCCCGTGAGCTATGAAAAACTGTTTTTT.

This clone has only a few counts. The rearrangement links TRBV2 to TRBJ2-1; perhaps TRBD2 as D (5 bases). V shed 6 bases and J shed 8 bases, with 11 bases lying between them. Germline V gives CDR1 SNHLY, CDR2 FYNNEI. This CDR3 comprises 12 residues. CDR3 bases: TGTGCCAGCAGCAACACCGGGGATGAGCAGTTCTTC. It yields the protein CASSNTGDEQFF.

This clone was detected once. The chain couples TRBV10-3 to TRBJ2-5; D unclear. The germline V and J ends were trimmed by 2 bases and 5 bases, with 9 bases remaining between them. The CDR3 contains 13 residues. Germline V gene sequence: CDR1 ENHRY, CDR2 SYGVKD. DNA for the CDR3: TGTGCCATCAGTGAGACGGGTGAGGAGACCCAGTACTTC. Its protein is CAISETGEETQYF.

The genes are TRBV7-9 and TRBJ2-2; D remains ambiguous. Germline assignment: CDR1 SEHNR and CDR2 FQNEAQ (reference sequence). The CDR3 is made up of 11 amino acids. V lost 5 bases and J lost 5, with 3 bases in between. The CDR3 DNA sequence: TGTGCCAGCAGCCGTACCGGGGAGCTGTTTTTT. This codes for CASSRTGELFF.

The chain joins TRBV9 to TRBJ2-1; no clear D gene. With 4 bases removed from V and 0 bases from J, the gap between germline ends came to 14 bases. This CDR3 is 16 amino acids long. Germline assignment: CDR1 SGDLS and CDR2 YYNGEE. The CDR3 reads CASSPNAASSYNEQFF. In DNA form, the CDR3 reads TGTGCCAGCAGCCCCAACGCAGCGAGCTCCTACAATGAGCAGTTCTTC.

This clone was found a few times. The chain employs TRBV4-1 and TRBJ2-7; 7 nucleotides align to TRBD1. This CDR3 is 16 amino acids long. After removal of 4 bases from V and 0 bases from J, the junction contained 9 bases not matched to a gene. CDR1 and CDR2 (germline): MGHRA, YSYEKL. The CDR3 region is CASSRNRGVGSYEQYF. The CDR3 DNA follows: TGCGCCAGCAGCCGGAACAGGGGAGTTGGCTCCTACGAGCAGTACTTC.

This chain uses TRBV6-6 with TRBJ1-1; weak D call: TRBD1 (6 bases). Germline V CDR1 and CDR2: MNHNY, SVGAGI (reference sequence). The ends were cut back, 5 bases at V and 1 base at J, with 11 bases in the middle. The length of the CDR3 is 14 residues. CDR3 coding DNA: TGTGCCAGCAGTACGGGACACCAGAACACTGAAGCTTTCTTT. This sequence encodes CASSTGHQNTEAFF.

The CDR3: CASTNIPEAAFF. The DNA for the CDR3 is TGTGCCAGCACCAACATCCCGGAGGCAGCTTTCTTT. J is TRBJ1-1 and V is TRBV11-2; D gene unclear. V was clipped by 7 bases and J by 10 bases, with 16 bases between them. This CDR3 region has 12 residues. Germline lookup yields CDR1 SGHAT and CDR2 FQNNGV. Full variable domain (missing parts from reference TRBV11-2 and TRBJ1-1): EAGVAQSPRYKIIEKRQSVAFWCNPISGHATLYWYQQILGQGPKLLIQFQNNGVVDDSQLPKDRFSAERLKGVDSTLKIQPAKLEDSAVYLCASTNIPEAAFFGQGTRLTVV.

This clone was seen just once. V usage is TRBV5-4 and J usage is TRBJ1-4; 10 bases agree with TRBD1. Trimming removed 0 bases from V and 0 bases from J; junction bases left unmatched: 2. This CDR3 region has 17 residues. The germline gives CDR1 SGHNT, CDR2 YYREEE (reference sequence). CDR3 protein: CASSLGGQGTTNEKLFF. The CDR3 region has the DNA TGTGCCAGCAGCTTGGGGGGACAGGGGACAACTAATGAAAAACTGTTTTTT.

The V and J genes are TRBV5-5 and TRBJ1-2; D might be TRBD1 (5 bases). Germline CDR1 and CDR2: SGHKS and YYEKEE (reference sequence). V dropped 0 bases and J dropped 2 bases, with 11 bases sitting between them. The CDR3 covers 15 residues. The CDR3 region is CASSLDRRSNYGYTF. For the CDR3, the DNA is TGTGCCAGCAGCTTGGACAGGCGCTCGAACTATGGCTACACCTTC.